The 17 T cell receptor beta chains below were found in one sample sequenced in a study of cytomegalovirus exposure and HLA in healthy donors. PCR used 60 Vbeta primers and 13 Jbeta primers. Sequencing was performed with immunoSEQ multiplex PCR; in TCRdb, only in-frame clones are kept and a portion is missing. The profile covers around 150,000 clones, with 70% to 80% appearing a single time and about 1% taken by the ten largest. What was sequenced was PBMCs. Receptors originate from a woman in her thirties or forties in good health and CMV-seronegative.

The chain has TRBV23-1 and TRBJ1-2, with D uncertain. TRBV23-1 is reported as an ORF; its role is uncertain. The V gene lost 3 bases and the J gene lost 9 bases, with 11 bases spanning the gap. The CDR3 runs 12 residues. CDR3 protein: CASSHLDGSYTF. CDR3 nucleotide sequence: TGCGCCAGCAGTCATCTAGACGGCAGCTACACCTTC.

This clone was observed once. The J gene is TRBJ1-4, the V gene TRBV5-1; D is perhaps TRBD1 (5 bases). The V gene's germline CDR1 is SGHRS and CDR2 YFSETQ. V was cut by 1 base and J by 7 bases, with 8 bases left in between. The CDR3 runs 13 residues. The chain's CDR3 is CASSLSQGEKLFF. The CDR3 bases are TGCGCCAGCAGCTTGAGCCAGGGTGAAAAACTGTTTTTT. The complete variable domain, with remaining parts taken from reference TRBV5-1 and TRBJ1-4, reads KAGVTQTPRYLIKTRGQQVTLSCSPISGHRSVSWYQQTPGQGLQFLFEYFSETQRNKGNFPGRFSGRQFSNSRSEMNVSTLELGDSALYLCASSLSQGEKLFFGSGTQLSVL.

V is TRBV11-2 and J is TRBJ2-2; TRBD1 aligns across 8 bases. Unmatched junction bases numbered 4, after V lost 5 bases and J lost 5 bases. Per germline, CDR1 SGHAT and CDR2 FQNNGV. This CDR3 comprises 14 residues. CDR3 bases: TGTGCCAGCAGCCGGGACAGGAAGACCGGGGAGCTGTTTTTT. This encodes CASSRDRKTGELFF.

The CDR3 nucleotides are TGTGCCAGCAGTGCCCCAAGCCAAGTAACTAGCGGGAGGTCCTCCTACGAGCAGTACTTC. Its translation: CASSAPSQVTSGRSSYEQYF. The chain links TRBV2 to TRBJ2-7, with TRBD2 matching 12 bases. Unmatched junction bases numbered 16, after V lost 4 bases and J lost 0 bases. Per germline, CDR1 SNHLY and CDR2 FYNNEI. The CDR3 consists of 20 residues.

The CDR3 protein is CASSPTSKAGVGEQYF. The CDR3 bases are TGTGCCAGCAGCCCGACCTCTAAAGCGGGAGTGGGAGAGCAGTACTTC. The rearrangement uses TRBV2 and TRBJ2-7, with TRBD2 matching over 8 bases. V dropped 6 bases and J dropped 7; count of bases not matched to a gene: 17. Germline assignment: CDR1 SNHLY and CDR2 FYNNEI. This CDR3 has 16 residues.

This clone is a singleton in its sample. The rearrangement joins TRBV15 to TRBJ1-2, with D maybe TRBD1 (6 bases). The germline CDR1 and CDR2 sequences are LNHNV and YYDKDF (reference sequence). Trimming pared 0 bases from V and 6 bases from J, leaving 11 bases between. The CDR3 runs to 14 residues. Written as DNA, the CDR3 is TGTGCCACCAGCAGAGATAGGGACATCAATGGCTACACCTTC. It translates to CATSRDRDINGYTF.

This clone was counted between two and nine times. The chain couples TRBV29-1 to TRBJ1-1, with 7 positions matching TRBD1. The CDR3 is 11 amino acids. J lost 7 bases, V lost 4 bases, and 3 bases had no gene match. Germline CDR1 SQVTM, CDR2 ANQGSEA. The CDR3 protein is CSVVRDSEAFF. The DNA for the CDR3 is TGCAGCGTTGTCCGGGACAGTGAAGCTTTCTTT.

This clone was recorded once. The V and J genes are TRBV10-3 and TRBJ2-3; 7 nucleotides match TRBD1. V lost 10 bases, J lost 5 bases, and 9 bases stayed unmatched. Germline values: CDR1 ENHRY, CDR2 SYGVKD. This CDR3 spans 13 amino acids. The CDR3 spells CASLEGAGDTQYF. Written as DNA, the CDR3 is TGTGCCAGCCTTGAGGGGGCTGGAGATACGCAGTATTTT.

The chain combines TRBV19 with TRBJ2-2; no clear D gene. CDR3 size: 15 residues. V was shortened by 7 bases and J by 0 bases, with 12 bases between the two germline ends. Per germline, CDR1 LNHDA and CDR2 SQIVND (reference sequence). Here the CDR3 reads CASNSGSANTGELFF. As DNA, the CDR3 is TGTGCCAGTAATTCAGGCTCCGCGAACACCGGGGAGCTGTTTTTT.

The chain recombines TRBV30 with TRBJ1-1; no reliable D call. Germline V gene lookup returns CDR1 GTSNPN and CDR2 SVGIG (reference sequence). V dropped 0 bases and J dropped 4 bases, with 15 bases sitting between them. The CDR3 covers 15 residues. This chain's CDR3 is CAWSVGRIGSTEAFF. The CDR3 DNA sequence: TGTGCCTGGAGTGTGGGCAGAATAGGAAGCACTGAAGCTTTCTTT.

The chain is built from TRBV7-2 and TRBJ1-2, with 9 bases matching TRBD1. Trimming removed 1 base from V and 8 bases from J; junction bases left unmatched: 11. Germline V gene sequence: CDR1 SGHTA, CDR2 FQGNSA. This CDR3 region has 16 residues. Written as DNA, the CDR3 is TGTGCCAGCAGCTTAGTGTCGCCGGGACAGGGTCAAGGCTACACCTTC. It translates to CASSLVSPGQGQGYTF.

The chain carries TRBV5-1 and TRBJ2-7; no clear D. The CDR3 is made up of 15 amino acids. Germline V lookup: CDR1 SGHRS, CDR2 YFSETQ. V was cut by 1 base and J by 5 bases, with 16 bases left in between. DNA for the CDR3: TGCGCCAGCAGCTTGCTCGACTCTGGTCGCCACGAGCAGTACTTC. Translated, it gives CASSLLDSGRHEQYF.

The rearrangement joins TRBV29-1 to TRBJ1-2, with D perhaps matching TRBD1 (5 bases). V lost 4 bases and J lost 8, with 14 bases in between. The germline gives CDR1 SQVTM, CDR2 ANQGSEA. This CDR3 is built from 12 residues. CDR3 amino acids: CSVVRGAGGYTF. The CDR3 DNA reads TGCAGCGTTGTGAGAGGGGCGGGGGGCTACACCTTC.

The chain is built from TRBV9 and TRBJ1-5; D unclear. The CDR3 is 15 residues long. Germline V CDR1 and CDR2: SGDLS, YYNGEE. V was pared by 0 bases and J by 5 bases, with 12 bases between. CDR3 sequence reads: CASSVGGREDQPQHF. CDR3 bases: TGTGCCAGCAGCGTAGGTGGGAGGGAGGATCAGCCCCAGCATTTT.

The genes are TRBV9 and TRBJ2-1; D is unclear. Trimming shortened V by 3 bases and J by 2 bases, and 18 bases separated the two germline ends. The CDR3 extends over 17 amino acids. The germline V gene has CDR1 SGDLS and CDR2 YYNGEE. The CDR3 region has the DNA TGTGCCAGCAGCGCTCGACCAGATCAGACTCCCTACAATGAGCAGTTCTTC. Residues: CASSARPDQTPYNEQFF.

This clone was found a few times. This sequence joins TRBV19 and TRBJ2-7, with 9 bases lining up with TRBD1. Losses at the gene ends were 9 bases for V and 0 bases for J; bases not matched to a gene: 6. This CDR3 is 14 amino acids long. CDR1 LNHDA and CDR2 SQIVND come from the germline V gene (reference sequence). Written as DNA, the CDR3 is TGTGCCAGCAGACAGGGGGTAGGCTCCTACGAGCAGTACTTC. Translation: CASRQGVGSYEQYF.

The chain carries TRBV28 and TRBJ1-1; no reliable D call. Germline V gene data show CDR1 as MDHEN and CDR2 as SYDVKM. This CDR3 is built from 12 residues. V gave up 2 bases and J gave up 7 bases, with 8 bases separating them. The CDR3 DNA sequence: TGTGCCAGCAGTTTAATGCAGAATGAAGCTTTCTTT. It codes for CASSLMQNEAFF.